Each of the 20 T cell receptor beta chains below was sequenced from the same sample in a study of T cell changes during pregnancy in multiple sclerosis. Here immunoSEQ multiplex PCR was the method, and the copy in TCRdb shows in-frame clones only, minus some. The sample lists about 84,000 clones; about 95% were seen once. The specimen was peripheral blood, collected in the third trimester of pregnancy. The receptors here all came from a female donor with multiple sclerosis, enrolled in a pregnancy study.

The chain has TRBV5-1 and TRBJ1-5; 7 bases agree with TRBD1. Germline CDR1 SGHRS, CDR2 YFSETQ. The CDR3 length is 15 residues. The ends lost 0 bases at V and 5 bases at J; junction bases unmatched: 5. The DNA of the CDR3 is TGCGCCAGCAGCTTGGGGGGCAGGGGGGATCAGCCCCAGCATTTT. This translates into CASSLGGRGDQPQHF.

The rearrangement uses TRBV2 and TRBJ2-3, with 9 bases that match TRBD2. CDR1 and CDR2 from the germline V gene are SNHLY and FYNNEI. V lost 2 bases, J lost 3 bases, and 3 bases stayed unmatched. The CDR3 consists of 15 residues. CDR3 amino acids: CASSELRGGTDTQYF. For the CDR3, the DNA is TGTGCCAGCAGTGAATTGCGGGGGGGAACAGATACGCAGTATTTT.

The J gene is TRBJ1-2, the V gene TRBV7-6; weak D call: TRBD1 (6 bases). Trimming stripped 5 bases from V and 4 bases from J, with 23 bases between. This CDR3 is built from 17 residues. Looked up from germline, CDR1 is SGHVS and CDR2 is FNYEAQ. Here the CDR3 DNA reads TGTGCCAGCAGCCTAACCGACGACAGGACCGACCTCTATGGCTACACCTTC. It codes for CASSLTDDRTDLYGYTF.

V is TRBV7-9 and J is TRBJ1-1; no definite D call. The CDR3 contains 14 residues. Germline-derived CDR1 and CDR2 are SEHNR and FQNEAQ (reference sequence). Trimming removed 0 bases from V and 1 base from J, with 6 bases in between. CDR3 amino acids: CASSLAGRNTEAFF. CDR3 nucleotide sequence: TGTGCCAGCAGCTTAGCGGGCAGGAACACTGAAGCTTTCTTT.

The chain is built from TRBV7-9 and TRBJ1-1; D is perhaps TRBD1 (5 bases). CDR1 and CDR2 from the germline V gene are SEHNR and FQNEAQ (reference sequence). The CDR3 has 12 residues. V lost 5 bases to trimming and J lost 8 bases, with 12 bases between them. The CDR3 DNA is TGTGCCAGCAGCCCCCGCGGGGGGGAAGCTTTCTTT. Translated, it gives CASSPRGGEAFF.

The chain has TRBV12-5 and TRBJ1-2, with D unresolved. The V gene lost 4 bases and the J gene lost 8 bases, with 8 bases spanning the gap. The CDR3 runs 11 residues. Germline CDR1 LGHNT, CDR2 FRNRAP. The CDR3 sequence is CASGYEAGYTF. As DNA, the CDR3 is TGTGCTAGTGGTTATGAGGCCGGCTACACCTTC.

This chain joins TRBV6-1 and TRBJ1-6; maybe TRBD1 (6 bases). V was pared by 2 bases and J by 4 bases, with 15 bases between. The CDR3 is 17 amino acids. From germline, CDR1 is MNHNS and CDR2 SASEGT. In DNA, the CDR3 is TGTGCCAGCAGTGAATACACCCTGACAGGTTATAATTCACCCCTCCACTTT. As protein: CASSEYTLTGYNSPLHF.

The count of this clone is one. The chain is built from TRBV4-1 and TRBJ1-2; D call uncertain. Germline V gene lookup returns CDR1 MGHRA and CDR2 YSYEKL. V lost 1 base to trimming and J lost 4 bases, with 13 bases between them. This CDR3 is built from 15 residues. CDR3 DNA sequence: TGCGCCAGCAGCCAAGTATTTACGGGATCCTATGGCTACACCTTC. Its translation: CASSQVFTGSYGYTF.

V gene TRBV5-6 combines with J gene TRBJ2-1, with D perhaps matching TRBD2 (6 bases). Germline CDR1 is SGHDT and CDR2 is YYEEEE. This CDR3 has 18 residues. Trimming pared 3 bases from V and 0 bases from J, leaving 19 bases between. The CDR3 is CASSWNLGGGSSYNEQFF. The CDR3 nucleotides are TGTGCCAGCAGCTGGAACCTCGGTGGAGGGAGCTCCTACAATGAGCAGTTCTTC.

This chain connects TRBV4-1 to TRBJ2-7; D perhaps matches TRBD1 (6 bases). The CDR3 covers 15 residues. Germline V CDR1 and CDR2: MGHRA, YSYEKL. V lost 3 bases and J 3 bases, leaving 15 bases between the germline ends. CDR3 amino acids: CASSHQQGTNYEQYF. The DNA of the CDR3 is TGCGCCAGCAGCCATCAACAGGGAACCAACTACGAGCAGTACTTC.

This rearrangement joins TRBV6-1 to TRBJ1-1, with D perhaps matching TRBD1 (6 bases). CDR3 size: 14 residues. V dropped 5 bases and J dropped 5 bases, with 15 bases sitting between them. Germline values: CDR1 MNHNS, CDR2 SASEGT. CDR3 sequence: CASSSYRVGTEAFF. As DNA, the CDR3 is TGTGCCAGCAGTTCGTACAGGGTAGGGACTGAAGCTTTCTTT.

The chain employs TRBV10-3 and TRBJ1-6; weak D call: TRBD1 (6 bases). The CDR3 totals 15 residues. Trimming pared 3 bases from V and 6 bases from J, leaving 12 bases between. Germline-derived CDR1 and CDR2 are ENHRY and SYGVKD. The CDR3 DNA sequence: TGTGCCATCAGTGACCCGGGACACAGTAATTCACCCCTCCACTTT. This gives the protein CAISDPGHSNSPLHF.

The rearrangement joins TRBV9 to TRBJ2-2; D unresolved. Trimming pared 0 bases from V and 4 bases from J, leaving 4 bases between. CDR3 length equals 13 residues. Germline V CDR1 and CDR2: SGDLS, YYNGEE. CDR3 coding DNA: TGTGCCAGCAGCGTAGCCATCACCGGGGAGCTGTTTTTT. This encodes CASSVAITGELFF.

The chain recombines TRBV4-1 with TRBJ2-7, with unresolved D. V was cut by 1 base and J by 5 bases, with 6 bases left in between. The CDR3 has 12 residues. In germline, CDR1 is MGHRA, CDR2 YSYEKL. The DNA of the CDR3 is TGCGCCAGCAGCCAAGTAGAAGACGAGCAGTACTTC. Protein sequence: CASSQVEDEQYF.

This clone showed up just once. The V call is TRBV5-8, the J call TRBJ2-3, with D maybe TRBD1 (5 bases). CDR3 length equals 16 residues. Germline assignment: CDR1 SGHTS and CDR2 YDEGEE. Trimming shortened V by 1 base and J by 1 base, and 13 bases separated the two germline ends. The CDR3 region is CASSLLVGPGTDTQYF. CDR3 bases: TGTGCCAGCAGCTTGCTGGTGGGGCCCGGCACAGATACGCAGTATTTT. Looking up the rest from reference TRBV5-8 and TRBJ2-3 gives the full variable domain: EAGVTQSPTHLIKTRGQQATLRCSPISGHTSVYWYQQALGLGLQFLLWYDEGEERNRGNFPPRFSGRQFPNYSSELNVNALELEDSALYLCASSLLVGPGTDTQYFGPGTRLTVL.

This chain connects TRBV2 to TRBJ2-2, with TRBD2 matching over 9 bases. Germline assignment: CDR1 SNHLY and CDR2 FYNNEI. CDR3 length equals 18 residues. With V trimmed by 6 bases and J by 0 bases, 11 bases remained unmatched. CDR3 DNA: TGTGCCAGCAGGAGAGCGGGGGGCACTCCCCCGAACACCGGGGAGCTGTTTTTT. This encodes CASRRAGGTPPNTGELFF.

The J gene is TRBJ2-5, the V gene TRBV7-8, with 7 bases matching TRBD2. The CDR3 spans 14 residues. Trimming removed 5 bases from V and 4 bases from J; junction bases left unmatched: 7. Germline loops: CDR1 SGHVS, CDR2 FQNEAQ. The CDR3 DNA is TGTGCCAGCAGCCGAGGACGCGGGGGAGAGACCCAGTACTTC. Protein product: CASSRGRGGETQYF.

This sequence joins TRBV7-2 and TRBJ1-1; TRBD1 might be the D (5 bases). V was trimmed by 5 bases and J by 1 base, leaving 14 bases between them. Per germline, CDR1 SGHTA and CDR2 FQGNSA. This CDR3 is 15 amino acids long. The CDR3 loop is CASSDLRGRNTEAFF. The CDR3, as DNA: TGTGCCAGCAGCGACCTCCGGGGGAGGAACACTGAAGCTTTCTTT.

The chain uses TRBV7-6 and TRBJ1-1; the match to TRBD1 covers 7 bases. Trimming removed 1 base from V and 7 bases from J; junction bases left unmatched: 6. Germline lookup yields CDR1 SGHVS and CDR2 FNYEAQ. The CDR3 runs to 14 residues. The CDR3 loop reads CASSLVTGSLEAFF. The CDR3 DNA follows: TGTGCCAGCAGCTTAGTGACAGGGTCACTTGAAGCTTTCTTT.

The V and J genes are TRBV6-5 and TRBJ2-7; D remains unclear. CDR3 length: 14 residues. Germline V CDR1 and CDR2: MNHEY, SVGAGI. The V end lost 2 bases, the J end lost 0 bases, and 8 bases lay between the germline ends. CDR3 sequence reads: CASSYDSSSYEQYF. The CDR3 DNA reads as TGTGCCAGCAGTTACGACTCGAGCTCCTACGAGCAGTACTTC.